A single sample is the source of the 23 T cell receptor beta chains below, sequenced in a study of T cells in Graves' hyperthyroidism and ophthalmopathy. It was RNA transcripts that yielded the amplified TCR beta CDR3 regions. The TCR CDR3 first-round RT-PCR relied on the HTBI primer set. TCRdb recomputed calls from the multiplex PCR reads with MiXCR, one row per CDR3 protein. The sample records nearly 750,000 distinct CDR3 sequences, roughly a third being singletons. The specimen sequenced was blood. The receptor set was obtained from a woman aged 40 to 50 with Graves' hyperthyroidism.

CDR3 protein: CASSQDSYGGGQPQHF. CDR3 sequence (DNA): TGCGCCAGCAGCCAAGATTCGTACGGGGGCGGTCAGCCCCAGCATTTT. The chain is built from TRBV4-1 and TRBJ1-5, with TRBD1 as a possible D gene (6 bases). The ends were cut back, 0 bases at V and 6 bases at J, with 15 bases in the middle. CDR3 length: 16 residues. Germline assignment: CDR1 MGHRA and CDR2 YSYEKL.

At least ten counts were recorded for this clonotype. V is TRBV19 and J is TRBJ1-1; TRBD1 agrees at 7 bases. The CDR3 length is 15 residues. Unmatched junction bases numbered 7, after V lost 1 base and J lost 5 bases. CDR1 is LNHDA and CDR2 is SQIVND in the germline V gene (reference sequence). Written as DNA, the CDR3 is TGTGCCAGTAGTATAGGAGGGGGCGTCGGAACTGAAGCTTTCTTT. As protein: CASSIGGGVGTEAFF.

This clonotype was found many times. The chain employs TRBV2 and TRBJ1-2; D may be TRBD1 (5 bases). Trimming cost V 5 bases and J 7 bases, with 20 bases left between them. Germline lookup yields CDR1 SNHLY and CDR2 FYNNEI. The CDR3 contains 15 residues. CDR3: CASSLGTRGYGGYTF. CDR3 in DNA: TGTGCCAGCAGTCTCGGGACGAGGGGCTACGGTGGCTACACCTTC.

This clonotype was detected ten times or more. The chain links TRBV29-1 to TRBJ2-7, with TRBD1 matching over 9 bases. Trimming removed 3 bases from V and 6 bases from J; junction bases left unmatched: 9. Germline V gene data show CDR1 as SQVTM and CDR2 as ANQGSEA. The CDR3 is 14 residues long. Here the CDR3 DNA reads TGCAGCGTTGATACCAAACAGGGGGCTGGCGAGCAGTACTTC. Protein product: CSVDTKQGAGEQYF.

Concerning this clonotype: This clone may be a read error of a much larger clone one base away. The rearrangement uses TRBV7-9 and TRBJ1-4, with TRBD1 as a possible D gene (5 bases). Germline V gene lookup returns CDR1 SEHNR and CDR2 FQNEAQ (reference sequence). The V and J ends lost 6 bases and 7 bases respectively, with 18 bases between them. The CDR3 covers 15 residues. The CDR3 sequence: CASSTRQFRGEKLFF. The CDR3 bases are TGTGCCAGCAGTACTCGGCAGTTTAGGGGTGAAAAACTGTTTTTT.

As concerns this clonotype: This may stem from a read error, because a much larger clone lies one nucleotide away. J is TRBJ2-7 and V is TRBV7-2, with 9 bases lining up with TRBD2. The CDR3 length is 14 residues. Germline V lookup: CDR1 SGHTA, CDR2 FQGNSA. The CDR3 DNA is TGTGCCAGCAGCTTCCATAGCGGGAGCTACGGGCAGTACTTC. Translating it yields CASSFHSGSYGQYF.

V is TRBV5-1 and J is TRBJ1-4; D remains unclear. Germline CDR1 reads SGHRS; CDR2 reads YFSETQ. The CDR3 is made up of 15 amino acids. V lost 1 base and J lost 9, with 16 bases in between. The CDR3 bases are TGCGCCAGCAGCTTGATGGGTTTGGGCGGTCAAAAACTGTTTTTT. Protein sequence: CASSLMGLGGQKLFF.

This chain connects TRBV3-1 to TRBJ1-1; D gene unclear. Germline CDR1 reads LGHDT; CDR2 reads YNNKEL (reference sequence). Trimming took off 1 base at V and 10 bases at J, with 10 bases between the two ends. The CDR3 has 12 amino acids. The CDR3 bases are TGTGCCAGCAGCCAAGGGGCCTCCCCAGCTTTCTTT. This sequence encodes CASSQGASPAFF.

This clonotype was counted at least ten times. The chain joins TRBV7-9 to TRBJ1-5; TRBD1 matches 8 bases. Germline V lookup: CDR1 SEHNR, CDR2 FQNEAQ (reference sequence). The J segment lost 2 bases and the V segment lost 5 bases, leaving 11 bases of the junction unmatched. This CDR3 is 17 amino acids long. The CDR3 DNA follows: TGTGCCAGCAGCCGCGGCCCCCAGGGGGCTGGCAATCAGCCCCAGCATTTT. It encodes CASSRGPQGAGNQPQHF. Full variable domain (rest looked up from reference TRBV7-9 and TRBJ1-5): DTGVSQNPRHKITKRGQNVTFRCDPISEHNRLYWYRQTLGQGPEFLTYFQNEAQLEKSRLLSDRFSAERPKGSFSTLEIQRTEQGDSAMYLCASSRGPQGAGNQPQHFGDGTRLSIL.

In regard to this clonotype: Germline and junction disagree at one end, which may indicate a read error. The chain joins TRBV10-3 to TRBJ1-6; TRBD1 agrees at 9 bases. CDR3 length equals 16 residues. From germline, CDR1 is ENHRY and CDR2 SYGVKD. CDR3 nucleotides: TGTGCCATTAGTGGGCAACCGGACAGGGGAAACTCACCCCTCCACTTT. Protein product: CAISGQPDRGNSPLHF.

This clonotype showed up just once. V gene TRBV6-2 or TRBV6-3 combines with J gene TRBJ1-1; D remains ambiguous. In germline, CDR1 is MNHEY, CDR2 SVGEGT. Trimming stripped 4 bases from V and 2 bases from J, with 8 bases between. The CDR3 totals 13 residues. The CDR3 DNA reads TGTGCCAGCAGTTCTGAGCCTAACACTGAAGCTTTCTTT. Translated: CASSSEPNTEAFF.

A remark on this clonotype: A clone one base away is much larger, so this may be a read error. CDR3 sequence reads: CASSPSSRELFF. For the CDR3, the DNA is TGTGCCAGCAGCCCTTCCTCCAGGGAGCTGTTTTTT. The gene calls are TRBV7-9 and TRBJ2-2; D is unresolved. CDR1 is SEHNR and CDR2 is FQNEAQ in the germline V gene (reference sequence). The CDR3 spans 12 residues. Trimming removed 5 bases at V and 9 bases at J, with 10 bases between.

V and J are TRBV20-1 and TRBJ2-5, with no clear D. There are 13 residues in the CDR3. Germline CDR1 reads DFQATT; CDR2 reads SNEGSKA (reference sequence). Trimming left V 3 bases short and J 7 bases short, with 15 bases between. In nucleotides, the CDR3 is TGCAGTGCTAGCCCTGGGTTGGGTGGGACCCAGTACTTC. It is translated as CSASPGLGGTQYF.

The chain links TRBV25-1 to TRBJ1-2; D possibly corresponds to TRBD1 (5 bases). Germline V gene data show CDR1 as MGHDK and CDR2 as SYGVNS. The CDR3 runs 15 residues. Trimming took 1 base from V and 4 from J, leaving 13 bases between them. The CDR3 region has the DNA TGTGCCAGCAGTGAATTGGGGCTGGATTTCTATGGCTACACCTTC. Its protein is CASSELGLDFYGYTF.

In its sample, this clonotype was seen a few times. The genes are TRBV19 and TRBJ2-6, with 10 bases identical to TRBD1. CDR1 is LNHDA, CDR2 SQIVND, per germline (reference sequence). The CDR3 has 17 amino acids. The V segment lost 5 bases and the J segment 4 bases; nucleotides outside the gene matches: 8. Written as DNA, the CDR3 is TGTGCCAGTAGTCCTAGACAGGGGGCACGGGGGGCCAACGTCCTGACTTTC. Translating gives CASSPRQGARGANVLTF.

This rearrangement joins TRBV20-1 to TRBJ1-2; D may be TRBD1 (6 bases). Germline CDR1 is DFQATT and CDR2 is SNEGSKA (reference sequence). V gave up 3 bases and J gave up 6 bases, with 14 bases separating them. The CDR3 loop spans 13 amino acids. The CDR3 DNA reads as TGCAGTGCTAGGGTGGGGGGGGCCCATGGCTACACCTTC. Translation: CSARVGGAHGYTF.

Ten or more counts support this clonotype. The V gene is TRBV12-3 or TRBV12-4, the J gene TRBJ1-6, with 8 bases matching TRBD1. The CDR3 length is 15 residues. Germline trimming cut 3 bases from V and 9 bases from J; bases unmatched to any gene: 7. The CDR3 nucleotides read TGTGCCAGCAGTTTGAGGGCAGGGGGCACTTCACCCCTCCACTTT. Translated, it gives CASSLRAGGTSPLHF.

For this clonotype: This may be a read error, as it is one base from a much larger clone. The chain is built from TRBV13 and TRBJ1-2; no firm D call. The germline CDR1 and CDR2 sequences are PRHDT and FYEKMQ (reference sequence). The CDR3 has 12 amino acids. CDR3 DNA sequence: TGTGCCAGCAGCTTAAGCACGGGTGGCCACACCTTC. It is translated as CASSLSTGGHTF.

Many counts were recorded for this clonotype. The chain uses TRBV2 and TRBJ1-1, with a weak D call TRBD1 (5 bases). CDR1 SNHLY and CDR2 FYNNEI come from the germline V gene. Trimming took 7 bases from V and 3 from J, leaving 9 bases between them. The CDR3 covers 12 residues. The CDR3 DNA sequence: TGTGCCAGCACGGGGGAAGACACTGAAGCTTTCTTT. Its protein product is CASTGEDTEAFF. The full variable domain, with the rest looked up from reference TRBV2 and TRBJ1-1, is EPEVTQTPSHQVTQMGQEVILRCVPISNHLYFYWYRQILGQKVEFLVSFYNNEISEKSEIFDDQFSVERPDGSNFTLKIRSTKLEDSAMYFCASTGEDTEAFFGQGTRLTVV.

Comments on this clonotype: This could be a read error, since a much larger clone is one nucleotide away. The conserved closing phenylalanine or tryptophan is absent in this CDR3, likely reflecting a read error. The chain is built from TRBV20-1 and TRBJ2-7, with D possibly matching TRBD1 (5 bases). The V gene's germline CDR1 is DFQATT and CDR2 SNEGSKA (reference sequence). V was cut by 6 bases and J by 0 bases, with 21 bases left in between. CDR3 length: 16 residues. The CDR3 region has the DNA TGCAGTGCCCCTCGCAGGGTGGGAACCAGCTCCTACGAGCAGTACCTC. This codes for CSAPRRVGTSSYEQYL.

This clonotype was seen many times. This CDR3 reads CASSLEGGSYEQYF. CDR3 nucleotides: TGTGCCAGCAGCTTAGAGGGAGGGTCCTACGAGCAGTACTTC. The chain couples TRBV7-9 to TRBJ2-7, with TRBD2 identical over 7 bases. CDR1 and CDR2 from the germline V gene are SEHNR and FQNEAQ (reference sequence). With V trimmed by 1 base and J by 1 base, 1 base remained unmatched. The CDR3 covers 14 residues.

CDR3 sequence: CASSLVVGGGETQYF. DNA of the CDR3: TGTGCCAGCAGCTTGGTTGTAGGGGGCGGAGAGACCCAGTACTTC. V is TRBV5-4 and J is TRBJ2-5, with 7 positions matching TRBD1. After removal of 0 bases from V and 4 bases from J, the junction contained 6 bases not matched to a gene. Germline V gene lookup returns CDR1 SGHNT and CDR2 YYREEE (reference sequence). The CDR3 has 15 amino acids.

This clonotype was detected many times. In nucleotides, the CDR3 is TGTGCCAGCAGTGAAAGGTGGGACTCACCCCTCCACTTT. Translating it yields CASSERWDSPLHF. J is TRBJ1-6 and V is TRBV2; TRBD1 might be the D (5 bases). Germline CDR1 SNHLY, CDR2 FYNNEI. This CDR3 has 13 residues. The V gene lost 2 bases and the J gene lost 10 bases, with 9 bases spanning the gap.